This T cell receptor (beta chain) appears in the sequencing data of a study of cytomegalovirus exposure and HLA in healthy donors. With 60 Vbeta and 13 Jbeta primers, the PCR was carried out. The table came from immunoSEQ multiplex PCR; TCRdb's copy has only in-frame clones and leaves some out. The table records 150,000 to 200,000 clones, roughly 75% of them present only once. The CDR3 is 15 amino acids. V lost 1 base and J lost 8; bases outside the gene matches: 8. The V gene's germline CDR1 is SGHTA and CDR2 FQGNSA. Findings and limits, study-wide: Links to common viral pathogens appeared, in a later analysis, for several of the most significant clusters.

This clone was detected once. Its cognate antigen is unknown. Sequencing was carried out using PBMCs. The TCR sequence derives from a man aged 40-49 years in good health and CMV-seronegative. The chain joins TRBV7-2 to TRBJ2-4, with 7 bases matching TRBD2. The DNA for the CDR3 is TGTGCCAGCAGCTTAGGTAGCCAACGGGGGGACATTCAGTACTTC. It specifies CASSLGSQRGDIQYF.